Below, 26 T cell receptor beta chains from the same sample are listed, as sequenced in a study of cytomegalovirus exposure and HLA in healthy donors. The PCR made use of 60 Vbeta and 13 Jbeta primers. Clones were read by immunoSEQ multiplex PCR, and TCRdb kept only the in-frame ones, dropping some. The sample lists more than 100,000 clones; just under 90% were seen once. Sequencing used PBMCs. The receptor set was obtained from a woman aged 25-40 years in good health and CMV-seronegative.

J is TRBJ1-2 and V is TRBV9; 11 bases map to TRBD1. Trimming at V came to 4 bases and at J to 8 bases, leaving 4 bases not matched to a gene. Germline lookup yields CDR1 SGDLS and CDR2 YYNGEE. The CDR3 sequence is 13 residues long. The DNA for the CDR3 is TGTGCCAGCAGCAAGGGACAGGGGGGAGGCTACACCTTC. Amino acid sequence: CASSKGQGGGYTF.

The rearrangement joins TRBV18 to TRBJ2-1, with 7 nucleotides matching TRBD2. J gave up 10 bases and V 3 bases, and 18 bases lay outside the gene matches. The CDR3 contains 17 residues. Germline V gives CDR1 KGHSH, CDR2 LQKENI. The CDR3 DNA reads as TGTGCCAGCTCACCGAGATCTATCGGACTAGGGATCGGGGAGCAGTTCTTC. Translation: CASSPRSIGLGIGEQFF.

The rearrangement joins TRBV28 to TRBJ1-1; D remains unclear. V lost 6 bases and J lost 2, with 13 bases in between. The CDR3 consists of 14 residues. Looked up from germline, CDR1 is MDHEN and CDR2 is SYDVKM. The CDR3, as DNA: TGTGCCAGCAGCCGAGGAGCAGCCAACACTGAAGCTTTCTTT. This codes for CASSRGAANTEAFF.

This clone was seen a few times. The J gene is TRBJ1-5, the V gene TRBV4-1; D is uncertain. V gave up 4 bases and J gave up 0 bases, with 10 bases separating them. Looked up from germline, CDR1 is MGHRA and CDR2 is YSYEKL. The CDR3 runs 15 residues. The CDR3 region is CASSPGSRSNQPQHF. For the CDR3, the DNA is TGCGCCAGCAGCCCGGGGAGCCGTAGCAATCAGCCCCAGCATTTT.

The CDR3 nucleotides read TGTGCCAGCAGTCCCGCCGGGGAAGAGACCCAGTACTTC. Amino acid sequence: CASSPAGEETQYF. This chain links TRBV7-9 with TRBJ2-5, with D possibly TRBD2 on 5 matching bases. In germline, CDR1 is SEHNR, CDR2 FQNEAQ (reference sequence). V was clipped by 6 bases and J by 3 bases, with 11 bases between them. The CDR3 is 13 residues long.

The chain employs TRBV5-1 and TRBJ1-2, with 7 positions matching TRBD1. J gave up 5 bases and V 0 bases, and 4 bases lay outside the gene matches. Germline V lookup: CDR1 SGHRS, CDR2 YFSETQ. The CDR3 covers 14 residues. The CDR3 here is CASSLEGQSYGYTF. The CDR3 DNA sequence: TGCGCCAGCAGCTTGGAGGGACAGTCATATGGCTACACCTTC.

The chain combines TRBV28 with TRBJ1-5, with a possible D match to TRBD1 (6 bases). The CDR3 has 16 residues. V dropped 5 bases and J dropped 6 bases, with 20 bases sitting between them. Germline CDR1 reads MDHEN; CDR2 reads SYDVKM. The CDR3 sequence is CASSLARGLRGQPQHF. The CDR3 region has the DNA TGTGCCAGCAGTCTCGCCAGGGGCCTAAGAGGTCAGCCCCAGCATTTT. The complete variable domain, with remaining parts taken from reference TRBV28 and TRBJ1-5, reads DVKVTQSSRYLVKRTGEKVFLECVQDMDHENMFWYRQDPGLGLRLIYFSYDVKMKEKGDIPEGYSVSREKKERFSLILESASTNQTSMYLCASSLARGLRGQPQHFGDGTRLSIL.

The chain employs TRBV18 and TRBJ1-5, with D unresolved. This CDR3 is built from 13 residues. V was cut by 5 bases and J by 4 bases, with 9 bases left in between. The germline V gene encodes CDR1 KGHSH and CDR2 LQKENI. DNA of the CDR3: TGTGCCAGCTCAGGAGCAATGAATCAGCCCCAGCATTTT. It codes for CASSGAMNQPQHF.

The chain joins TRBV6-5 to TRBJ2-7; 8 nucleotides agree with TRBD2. V shed 2 bases and J 4 bases; nucleotides not matched to a gene: 10. CDR1 and CDR2 from the germline V gene are MNHEY and SVGAGI. CDR3 length: 16 residues. CDR3 sequence: CASSYLRQRGPYEQYF. CDR3 sequence (DNA): TGTGCCAGCAGTTACCTACGGCAGCGGGGGCCTTACGAGCAGTACTTC.

Worth noting for this clone: A read error may account for a junction end that differs from germline. This sequence joins TRBV5-4 and TRBJ2-7; 9 bases match TRBD2. Germline CDR1 SGHNT, CDR2 YYREEE (reference sequence). The CDR3 loop spans 17 amino acids. The CDR3 nucleotides read TGTGCCAGCAGCACCTACGCTCCCTTAGCGGGGGCCCTCTTCACTTCTTTC. Its translation: CASSTYAPLAGALFTSF.

This chain links TRBV4-1 with TRBJ2-5, with a weak D call TRBD2 (7 bases). Germline V gene sequence: CDR1 MGHRA, CDR2 YSYEKL. V lost 7 bases and J lost 4, with 10 bases in between. This CDR3 has 12 residues. The CDR3 DNA sequence: TGCGCCAGCAAGGGGGGGGGAGAGACCCAGTACTTC. This sequence encodes CASKGGGETQYF.

The chain uses TRBV27 and TRBJ1-1; D remains ambiguous. CDR1 and CDR2 (germline): MNHEY, SMNVEV (reference sequence). CDR3 length: 15 residues. Trimming took 1 base from V and 3 from J, leaving 12 bases between them. The CDR3 DNA reads TGTGCCAGCAGTTTATGGACGGGAAGAGACACTGAAGCTTTCTTT. Its translation is CASSLWTGRDTEAFF.

The V call is TRBV7-8, the J call TRBJ2-5; 9 nucleotides match TRBD2. The J call is uncertain, as TRBJ2-7 better fits the DNA end. The CDR3 is made up of 16 amino acids. CDR1 and CDR2 (germline): SGHVS, FQNEAQ. The chain's CDR3 is CASSPLRGAGGHEQYF. The CDR3 DNA follows: TGTGCCAGCAGCCCCCTTCGGGGAGCGGGGGGCCACGAGCAGTACTTC.

The rearrangement joins TRBV27 to TRBJ2-3; TRBD2 matches at 7 bases. This CDR3 spans 13 amino acids. V was clipped by 2 bases and J by 6 bases; unmatched bases: 2. Germline loops: CDR1 MNHEY, CDR2 SMNVEV (reference sequence). CDR3 DNA sequence: TGTGCCAGCAGTTTAGTCGGGGGGGATACGCAGTATTTT. As protein: CASSLVGGDTQYF.

The chain has TRBV7-3 and TRBJ2-3; TRBD2 is a possible D gene (6 bases). V lost 2 bases and J 0 bases, leaving 9 bases between the germline ends. CDR1 and CDR2 from the germline V gene are SGHTA and FQGTGA. This CDR3 is built from 15 residues. This CDR3 reads CASSLYGSSTDTQYF. In nucleotides, the CDR3 is TGTGCCAGCAGCTTATACGGGAGCAGCACAGATACGCAGTATTTT.

This chain's CDR3 is CASSPDSSKNIQYF. The CDR3, as DNA: TGCGCCAGCAGTCCGGACTCGTCCAAAAACATTCAGTACTTC. This chain uses TRBV5-1 with TRBJ2-4; D is perhaps TRBD2 (5 bases). V was clipped by 5 bases and J by 2 bases, with 11 bases between them. Germline V gene sequence: CDR1 SGHRS, CDR2 YFSETQ. The CDR3 has 14 residues.

The rearrangement joins TRBV28 to TRBJ1-2; the D is unclear. The ends were cut back, 3 bases at V and 8 bases at J, with 13 bases in the middle. Germline CDR1 is MDHEN and CDR2 is SYDVKM. The CDR3 runs to 13 residues. In DNA, the CDR3 is TGTGCCAGCAGTTTTGGACGCGGGATCGGCTACACCTTC. It codes for CASSFGRGIGYTF.

J is TRBJ2-7 and V is TRBV21-1; TRBD2 is the table's D call and was not checked against the DNA. TRBV21-1 is a documented pseudogene. The CDR3 is 15 residues long. CDR3: CASSKLSGGRIEQYF. CDR3 sequence (DNA): TGTGCCAGCAGCAAATTGTCGGGAGGGCGAATCGAGCAGTACTTC.

The chain employs TRBV9 and TRBJ2-7, with TRBD2 matching 10 bases. The germline V gene encodes CDR1 SGDLS and CDR2 YYNGEE. J was trimmed by 3 bases and V by 4 bases; bases with no gene match: 4. This CDR3 is built from 14 residues. CDR3 sequence reads: CASSPWTSGYEQYF. As DNA, the CDR3 is TGTGCCAGCAGCCCGTGGACTAGCGGCTACGAGCAGTACTTC.

A remark on this clone: This sample also contains other DNA sequences that code for the same CDR3. The V call is TRBV7-9, the J call TRBJ1-5, with 10 positions matching TRBD1. The J segment lost 7 bases and the V segment lost 5 bases, leaving 5 bases of the junction unmatched. The CDR3 spans 14 residues. The germline CDR1 and CDR2 sequences are SEHNR and FQNEAQ (reference sequence). CDR3: CASSPGTGDQPQHF. In DNA, the CDR3 is TGTGCCAGCAGCCCCGGGACAGGGGACCAGCCCCAGCATTTT. Full variable domain (missing parts from reference TRBV7-9 and TRBJ1-5): DTGVSQNPRHKITKRGQNVTFRCDPISEHNRLYWYRQTLGQGPEFLTYFQNEAQLEKSRLLSDRFSAERPKGSFSTLEIQRTEQGDSAMYLCASSPGTGDQPQHFGDGTRLSIL.

The rearrangement links TRBV5-4 to TRBJ1-2; D is ambiguous. The CDR3 is 15 amino acids. The V gene's germline CDR1 is SGHNT and CDR2 YYREEE (reference sequence). Trimming removed 0 bases from V and 1 base from J, with 10 bases in between. CDR3 coding DNA: TGTGCCAGCAGCTTGGGAGGACTCGATAACTATGGCTACACCTTC. Its protein is CASSLGGLDNYGYTF.

This clone was picked up a small number of times. This chain uses TRBV4-1 with TRBJ2-1, with D maybe TRBD2 (5 bases). Germline V gene data show CDR1 as MGHRA and CDR2 as YSYEKL. V was clipped by 6 bases and J by 10 bases, with 22 bases between them. The CDR3 is 15 amino acids. The CDR3 DNA is TGCGCCAGCAGTGACAAAAGAGGGCTAACAGTGGAGCAGTTCTTC. Its protein is CASSDKRGLTVEQFF.

The chain couples TRBV18 to TRBJ2-1; the match to TRBD2 covers 13 bases. This CDR3 contains 16 residues. Trimming at V came to 6 bases and at J to 5 bases, leaving 7 bases not matched to a gene. CDR1 is KGHSH, CDR2 LQKENI, per germline. This CDR3 is CASSLGLAGANNEQFF. For the CDR3, the DNA is TGTGCCAGCTCCCTTGGACTAGCGGGGGCCAACAATGAGCAGTTCTTC.

V gene TRBV27 combines with J gene TRBJ2-7, with TRBD2 identical over 10 bases. There are 17 residues in the CDR3. Germline CDR1 and CDR2: MNHEY and SMNVEV (reference sequence). The V and J ends lost 0 bases and 1 base, in that order; junction bases with no gene match: 6. The CDR3: CASSLSAGGRRSYEQYF. The CDR3 DNA sequence: TGTGCCAGCAGTTTATCAGCGGGGGGGCGAAGGTCCTACGAGCAGTACTTC.

The gene calls are TRBV7-6 and TRBJ2-7, with TRBD1 matching 9 bases. With 3 bases clipped from V and 2 bases from J, the junction kept 5 bases outside the gene matches. Germline loops: CDR1 SGHVS, CDR2 FNYEAQ. This CDR3 contains 15 residues. The chain's CDR3 is CASSLGQGLTYEQYF. The CDR3 nucleotides read TGTGCCAGCAGCTTGGGACAGGGCCTAACCTACGAGCAGTACTTC.

The V and J genes are TRBV6-6 and TRBJ2-3; a possible D gene is TRBD1 (5 bases). V lost 2 bases and J 2 bases, leaving 11 bases between the germline ends. The CDR3 covers 15 residues. The V gene's germline CDR1 is MNHNY and CDR2 SVGAGI (reference sequence). The CDR3 loop is CASSYDQGHTDTQYF. In nucleotides, the CDR3 is TGTGCCAGCAGTTACGACCAGGGCCACACAGATACGCAGTATTTT.